Below, 26 T cell receptor beta chains from the same sample are listed, as sequenced in a study of cytomegalovirus exposure and HLA in healthy donors. 60 Vbeta and 13 Jbeta primers were used in PCR. The assay was immunoSEQ multiplex PCR, and TCRdb's table has in-frame clones only and misses some. The table has about 120,000 clones, more than 60% seen once. The sequenced sample consisted of PBMCs. The receptors stem from a man between 18 and 29 years old in good health and CMV-seronegative.

This rearrangement joins TRBV19 to TRBJ1-1; D might be TRBD1 (6 bases). The CDR3 contains 15 residues. CDR1 is LNHDA, CDR2 SQIVND, per germline (reference sequence). V was shortened by 8 bases and J by 0 bases, with 16 bases between the two germline ends. The CDR3 sequence is CASGHRTDMNTEAFF. Written as DNA, the CDR3 is TGTGCCAGTGGGCACCGGACAGACATGAACACTGAAGCTTTCTTT.

This clone was seen only a few times. The chain couples TRBV5-1 to TRBJ1-1; 10 nucleotides agree with TRBD1. V dropped 4 bases and J dropped 12; count of bases not matched to a gene: 12. The V gene's germline CDR1 is SGHRS and CDR2 YFSETQ. The CDR3 has 14 amino acids. The chain's CDR3 is CASSQYYPGQGTFF. In nucleotides, the CDR3 is TGCGCCAGCAGCCAGTATTATCCGGGACAGGGGACTTTCTTT.

The table lists this clone with a count of one. The J gene is TRBJ2-3, the V gene TRBV15; TRBD2 might be the D (6 bases). Germline CDR1 reads LNHNV; CDR2 reads YYDKDF (reference sequence). This CDR3 has 16 amino acids. V lost 1 base to trimming and J lost 2 bases, with 13 bases between them. CDR3 amino acids: CATSRGWDFSTDTQYF. Written as DNA, the CDR3 is TGTGCCACCAGCAGAGGTTGGGACTTCTCCACAGATACGCAGTATTTT. Filled out from reference TRBV15 and TRBJ2-3, the complete variable domain reads DAMVIQNPRYQVTQFGKPVTLSCSQTLNHNVMYWYQQKSSQAPKLLFHYYDKDFNNEADTPDNFQSRRPNTSFCFLDIRSPGLGDTAMYLCATSRGWDFSTDTQYFGPGTRLTVL.

Here the CDR3 DNA reads TGTGCCAGCAGCGTAGATCTAGCGGGGCAAGAGACCCAGTACTTC. Protein sequence: CASSVDLAGQETQYF. V gene TRBV9 combines with J gene TRBJ2-5; 9 positions agree with TRBD2. Germline CDR1 is SGDLS and CDR2 is YYNGEE. CDR3 size: 15 residues. The V and J ends lost 0 bases and 2 bases, in that order; junction bases with no gene match: 2.

The rearrangement links TRBV6-5 to TRBJ1-1; D is undetermined. Trimming removed 7 bases from V and 4 bases from J, with 13 bases in between. CDR1 MNHEY and CDR2 SVGAGI come from the germline V gene. CDR3 length: 13 amino acids. The CDR3 nucleotides read TGTGCCAGCAATCCTCGAGGGAGCACTGAAGCTTTCTTT. This sequence encodes CASNPRGSTEAFF.

The chain links TRBV5-1 to TRBJ2-3, with TRBD2 matching 8 bases. The CDR3 length is 14 residues. Trimming removed 3 bases from V and 6 bases from J; junction bases left unmatched: 6. Per germline, CDR1 SGHRS and CDR2 YFSETQ. CDR3 coding DNA: TGCGCCAGCAGCTCCGGACTAGCCCCGGATACGCAGTATTTT. This gives the protein CASSSGLAPDTQYF. Looking up the rest from reference TRBV5-1 and TRBJ2-3 gives the full variable domain: KAGVTQTPRYLIKTRGQQVTLSCSPISGHRSVSWYQQTPGQGLQFLFEYFSETQRNKGNFPGRFSGRQFSNSRSEMNVSTLELGDSALYLCASSSGLAPDTQYFGPGTRLTVL.

The chain employs TRBV28 and TRBJ2-7, with 8 bases aligning to TRBD1. Germline loops: CDR1 MDHEN, CDR2 SYDVKM. The CDR3 runs to 13 residues. V was pared by 7 bases and J by 2 bases, with 4 bases of the junction left unmatched. DNA of the CDR3: TGTGCCAGCACCCTGGACAGGGCCTACGAGCAGTACTTC. Translation gives CASTLDRAYEQYF.

The chain recombines TRBV28 with TRBJ1-1, with D perhaps TRBD1 (6 bases). V was pared by 2 bases and J by 2 bases, with 15 bases between. In germline, CDR1 is MDHEN, CDR2 SYDVKM. This CDR3 comprises 16 residues. In DNA form, the CDR3 reads TGTGCCAGCAGTTTACCCGGCCTGGACAGCAACACTGAAGCTTTCTTT. Translation gives CASSLPGLDSNTEAFF.

This clone showed up just a few times. This chain connects TRBV7-9 to TRBJ1-1, with D unresolved. Trimming pared 0 bases from V and 7 bases from J, leaving 15 bases between. The germline V gene has CDR1 SEHNR and CDR2 FQNEAQ (reference sequence). The CDR3 is 15 amino acids. CDR3 coding DNA: TGTGCCAGCAGCTTAGCCGTCGCGGAAAATCTTGAAGCTTTCTTT. This translates into CASSLAVAENLEAFF.

V is TRBV5-1 and J is TRBJ1-1, with D possibly TRBD1 on 6 matching bases. CDR1 and CDR2 from the germline V gene are SGHRS and YFSETQ. Between the trimmed V and J ends, which lost 3 bases and 4 bases, there was a span of 19 bases. The CDR3 is made up of 16 amino acids. The DNA of the CDR3 is TGCGCCAGCAGCTCCGAGCCCACAGGGCTGGCCACTGAAGCTTTCTTT. Translation: CASSSEPTGLATEAFF.

In the case of this clone: An end of the junction does not agree with germline; a read error may underlie this. V gene TRBV5-6 combines with J gene TRBJ1-1; TRBD1 might be the D (6 bases). Germline values: CDR1 SGHDT, CDR2 YYEEEE. CDR3 size: 16 residues. The CDR3 coding sequence is TGTGCCCGCAGCTTGGATGGCAGGGGTAGGGACACTGAAGCTTTCTTT. Protein product: CARSLDGRGRDTEAFF.

The rearrangement joins TRBV5-8 to TRBJ2-1, with 7 positions matching TRBD2. The CDR3 loop spans 15 amino acids. Germline V lookup: CDR1 SGHTS, CDR2 YDEGEE. J lost 5 bases, V lost 4 bases, and 9 bases had no gene match. CDR3 protein: CASSRGLVAHNEQFF. The DNA for the CDR3 is TGTGCCAGCAGCCGAGGACTAGTGGCCCACAATGAGCAGTTCTTC. The full variable domain, rest sourced from reference TRBV5-8 and TRBJ2-1, is EAGVTQSPTHLIKTRGQQATLRCSPISGHTSVYWYQQALGLGLQFLLWYDEGEERNRGNFPPRFSGRQFPNYSSELNVNALELEDSALYLCASSRGLVAHNEQFFGPGTRLTVL.

The genes are TRBV7-6 and TRBJ1-3, with D tentatively TRBD1 (5 bases). This CDR3 contains 15 residues. The V end was cut by 5 bases, the J end by 2 bases, with 13 bases between. Germline V gene data show CDR1 as SGHVS and CDR2 as FNYEAQ. The CDR3 region is CASSIAGNAGNTIYF. The CDR3 DNA reads TGTGCCAGCAGCATTGCAGGGAACGCTGGAAACACCATATATTTT. The full variable domain, completed using reference TRBV7-6 and TRBJ1-3, is GAGVSQSPRYKVTKRGQDVALRCDPISGHVSLYWYRQALGQGPEFLTYFNYEAQQDKSGLPNDRFSAERPEGSISTLTIQRTEQRDSAMYRCASSIAGNAGNTIYFGEGSWLTVV.

The J gene is TRBJ1-1, the V gene TRBV4-1; the D gene is possibly TRBD1 (5 bases). The CDR3 contains 16 residues. The V gene lost 1 base and the J gene lost 0 bases, with 12 bases spanning the gap. Germline V lookup: CDR1 MGHRA, CDR2 YSYEKL. The CDR3 DNA is TGCGCCAGCAGCCAAGTGGTCGGGGGGATGAACACTGAAGCTTTCTTT. It translates to CASSQVVGGMNTEAFF.

This clone came up a few times. The rearrangement joins TRBV5-1 to TRBJ2-7, with 8 nucleotides matching TRBD2. The CDR3 is 14 residues long. J lost 2 bases, V lost 5 bases, and 6 bases had no gene match. Germline V gene lookup returns CDR1 SGHRS and CDR2 YFSETQ. For the CDR3, the DNA is TGCGCCAGCAGTCCCGGGACTAGTACCTACGAGCAGTACTTC. Translation: CASSPGTSTYEQYF.

This rearrangement joins TRBV25-1 to TRBJ2-1, with 8 bases lining up with TRBD2. Germline-derived CDR1 and CDR2 are MGHDK and SYGVNS. The junction had 10 bases not matched to a gene; V was cut back by 8 bases and J by 1 base. The length of the CDR3 is 16 residues. In nucleotides, the CDR3 is TGTGCCAGCTCATACGGGAAGCGGGGGTCCTACAATGAGCAGTTCTTC. Its protein is CASSYGKRGSYNEQFF.

This clone was counted between two and nine times. The CDR3 DNA is TGTGCCACCAGCAGATCCGAGGGGCTAGCGGGAGTCTACGAGCAGTACTTC. Protein product: CATSRSEGLAGVYEQYF. The V gene is TRBV15, the J gene TRBJ2-7; 10 bases line up with TRBD2. The CDR3 length is 17 residues. CDR1 is LNHNV, CDR2 YYDKDF, per germline (reference sequence). J gave up 3 bases and V 2 bases, and 10 bases lay outside the gene matches.

The genes are TRBV7-2 and TRBJ2-1; TRBD1 matches 8 bases. V shed 10 bases, J shed 8 bases, and the junction held 10 bases outside the gene matches. The germline gives CDR1 SGHTA, CDR2 FQGNSA. The CDR3 is made up of 13 amino acids. The CDR3 bases are TGTGCCACCAAGGACAGGGTCCACCATGAGCAGTTCTTC. This sequence encodes CATKDRVHHEQFF.

This rearrangement joins TRBV10-1 to TRBJ1-4; no clear D. CDR1 WNHNN and CDR2 SYGVQD come from the germline V gene (reference sequence). V was cut by 1 base and J by 0 bases, with 12 bases left in between. This CDR3 is 17 amino acids long. CDR3 region: CASSEWEGRTTNEKLFF. For the CDR3, the DNA is TGCGCCAGCAGTGAGTGGGAAGGGAGAACAACTAATGAAAAACTGTTTTTT.

The chain joins TRBV11-1 to TRBJ2-5, with D perhaps matching TRBD2 (6 bases). The length of the CDR3 is 14 residues. V shed 2 bases and J shed 1 base, with 8 bases lying between them. The germline V gene has CDR1 SGHAT and CDR2 FQDESV (reference sequence). In nucleotides, the CDR3 is TGTGCCAGCAGCTTATCGACTAGCCAAGAGACCCAGTACTTC. It yields the protein CASSLSTSQETQYF.

This rearrangement joins TRBV4-3 to TRBJ2-1; 8 positions match TRBD2. CDR3 length equals 17 residues. Germline-derived CDR1 and CDR2 are LGHNA and YSLEER. Germline trimming cut 1 base from V and 1 base from J; bases unmatched to any gene: 6. This CDR3 is CASSQGLAGRSYNEQFF. DNA for the CDR3: TGCGCCAGCAGCCAAGGGTTAGCGGGACGTTCCTACAATGAGCAGTTCTTC.

This chain links TRBV4-3 with TRBJ2-3, with D maybe TRBD2 (7 bases). From germline, CDR1 is LGHNA and CDR2 YSLEER. The CDR3 sequence is 13 residues long. Trimming removed 8 bases from V and 2 bases from J, with 11 bases in between. This CDR3 is CASGRGATDTQYF. DNA for the CDR3: TGCGCCAGCGGACGGGGGGCCACAGATACGCAGTATTTT.

The chain recombines TRBV6-5 with TRBJ1-5; possible D gene TRBD1, 6 bases. Germline V gene data show CDR1 as MNHEY and CDR2 as SVGAGI. There are 15 residues in the CDR3. With 6 bases removed from V and 11 bases from J, the gap between germline ends came to 23 bases. CDR3 in amino acids: CASSLKQGSARAQHF. In DNA form, the CDR3 reads TGTGCCAGCAGCCTAAAACAGGGTTCCGCGAGGGCCCAGCATTTT.

The chain recombines TRBV10-1 with TRBJ2-7, with 7 nucleotides matching TRBD2. The junction had 7 bases not matched to a gene; V was cut back by 2 bases and J by 9 bases. The CDR3 runs 13 residues. Germline V gives CDR1 WNHNN, CDR2 SYGVQD (reference sequence). Written as DNA, the CDR3 is TGCGCCAGCAGTGAGCCCCCCGGGACTACGCAGTACTTC. Translated: CASSEPPGTTQYF.

V gene TRBV13 combines with J gene TRBJ1-2; possible D gene TRBD1, 5 bases. The V gene lost 0 bases and the J gene lost 4 bases, with 24 bases spanning the gap. This CDR3 comprises 19 residues. In germline, CDR1 is PRHDT, CDR2 FYEKMQ (reference sequence). Here the CDR3 reads CASSLGGDQGTIYGYGYTF. CDR3 nucleotides: TGTGCCAGCAGCTTAGGGGGGGACCAAGGGACTATTTATGGCTATGGCTACACCTTC.

This rearrangement joins TRBV5-1 to TRBJ2-2; TRBD2 aligns across 13 bases. CDR1 is SGHRS and CDR2 is YFSETQ in the germline V gene. The junction had 3 bases not matched to a gene; V was cut back by 3 bases and J by 7 bases. This CDR3 is built from 15 residues. CDR3 loop: CASSSGLAGFGELFF. Written as DNA, the CDR3 is TGCGCCAGCAGCTCGGGACTAGCGGGGTTCGGGGAGCTGTTTTTT.